This is a list of T cell receptor beta chains from one sample in a study of control samples from healthy donors and cancer patients. Assay used: immunoSEQ multiplex PCR; TCRdb lists only in-frame clones, some missing. The table records approximately 54,000 clones, roughly 86% of them present only once. Sequenced input: PBMCs. Receptors originate from a middle-aged man with head and neck cancer. CDR3s include the opening cysteine and the closing phenylalanine or tryptophan. Each record gives: J gene, V gene, CDR3 length, D gene, CDR3 DNA, CDR3 protein. D genes are given only for firm matches.

>TRBJ2-2|TRBV6-4|13|-
TGTGCCAGCAGCCTAGCTTTTGCCGGGGAGCTGTTTTTT
CASSLAFAGELFF
>TRBJ1-1|TRBV5-1|18|-
TGCGCCAGCAGCTTGGTCAGGGGCATTCATGGGGTATACACTGAAGCTTTCTTT
CASSLVRGIHGVYTEAFF
>TRBJ2-7|TRBV7-6|13|-
TGTGCCAGCAGCCCCGAAGGGGCGAACGAGCAGTACTTC
CASSPEGANEQYF
>TRBJ2-7|TRBV28|14|TRBD2
TGTGCCAGCAGTTTTCTAGCGGGGGCCTACGAGCAGTACTTC
CASSFLAGAYEQYF
>TRBJ2-7|TRBV5-5|14|-
TGTGCCAGCAGCTTTTCCTTGGGTAATTACGAGCAGTACTTC
CASSFSLGNYEQYF
>TRBJ1-5|TRBV9|14|-
TGTGCCAGCAGCGAACGTCGGGGGGAACAGCCCCAGCATTTT
CASSERRGEQPQHF
>TRBJ2-3|TRBV19|15|-
TGTGCCAGTAGTTACGGGGGAGAACGCACAGATACGCAGTATTTT
CASSYGGERTDTQYF
>TRBJ1-2|TRBV3-1/TRBV3-2|16|-
TGTGCCAGCAGCCAAAGGGACGGGAGAGGTAACTATGGCTACACCTTC
CASSQRDGRGNYGYTF
>TRBJ2-5|TRBV2|14|-
TGTGCCACCGAGGCGACAGGACACCAAGAGACCCAGTACTTC
CATEATGHQETQYF
>TRBJ2-1|TRBV5-1|12|-
TGCGCCAGCAGCTTGGCGGCCCATGAGCAGTTCTTC
CASSLAAHEQFF